Presented here are 19 T cell receptor beta chains from one specimen sequenced in a study of human T cells and chemical hapten exposure (dated by TCRdb to about 2021). The library came from RACE. TCRdb shows the sequencer as NextSeq 500. The raw public reads went through TCRdb reprocessing: fastp at Q25, MiXCR clone calling, in-frame beta chains kept. Each entry is one CDR3 protein sequence, shown with its most common DNA and genes. Counted in this sample were about 100,000 distinct CDR3 sequences; 8% to 13% of them appeared once. 3.5% of the sample is held by the ten biggest clonotypes. The sample's time point label, decoded: patch test 1, 2 weeks after DPC sensitization. The treatment or condition tag for this specimen amounts to: therapeutic diphenylcyclopropenone sensitization with weekly scalp DPC. Sequenced material: whole blood, taken in connection with sensitization to the hapten diphenylcyclopropenone (DPC). The receptors were sampled from a middle-aged woman with alopecia areata. Some clones in this sample may be carry-over from other donors' samples.

This clonotype has ten or more counts. The chain recombines TRBV4-2 with TRBJ2-1; 9 positions agree with TRBD1. The CDR3 loop spans 16 amino acids. The J segment lost 9 bases and the V segment lost 4 bases, leaving 13 bases of the junction unmatched. Germline V gene lookup returns CDR1 LGHNA and CDR2 YNFKEQ. The CDR3 protein is CASSRDPGTGTGEQFF. The CDR3 nucleotides are TGTGCCAGCAGCCGGGACCCCGGGACAGGGACCGGTGAGCAGTTCTTC.

Ten or more counts support this clonotype. The chain is built from TRBV2 and TRBJ2-2; possibly TRBD1 for D (6 bases). Germline V CDR1 and CDR2: SNHLY, FYNNEI. The CDR3 extends over 14 amino acids. Between the trimmed V and J ends, which lost 7 bases and 5 bases, there was a span of 14 bases. CDR3 region: CASNQGWGTGELFF. The CDR3 bases are TGTGCCAGCAACCAGGGGTGGGGGACCGGGGAGCTGTTTTTT.

The chain uses TRBV11-1 and TRBJ2-7; TRBD2 might be the D (6 bases). V was clipped by 0 bases and J by 4 bases, with 13 bases between them. The germline CDR1 and CDR2 sequences are SGHAT and FQDESV (reference sequence). The CDR3 is 15 amino acids. The CDR3: CASSLAGGTGYEQYF. Written as DNA, the CDR3 is TGTGCCAGCAGCTTAGCCGGAGGGACCGGATACGAGCAGTACTTC.

This sequence joins TRBV29-1 and TRBJ2-2; TRBD1 agrees at 8 bases. Germline trimming cut 5 bases from V and 7 bases from J; bases unmatched to any gene: 9. Per the germline V gene, CDR1 is SQVTM and CDR2 is ANQGSEA. The CDR3 runs to 14 residues. The CDR3 region has the DNA TGCAGCGTTTCCAGGACAGGGATGAGCGGGGAGCTGTTTTTT. Its protein product is CSVSRTGMSGELFF.

This clonotype was recorded a few times. DNA for the CDR3: TGTGCCAGCAGACAGGGGAACGGCACAGATACGCAGTATTTT. This encodes CASRQGNGTDTQYF. The chain joins TRBV7-9 to TRBJ2-3; 7 bases match TRBD1. The V segment lost 6 bases and the J segment 1 base; nucleotides outside the gene matches: 4. Per the germline V gene, CDR1 is SEHNR and CDR2 is FQNEAQ (reference sequence). The CDR3 has 14 residues.

The chain combines TRBV7-3 with TRBJ2-3, with 13 bases lining up with TRBD2. Germline CDR1 reads SGHTA; CDR2 reads FQGTGA. Germline trimming cut 5 bases from V and 7 bases from J; bases unmatched to any gene: 6. This CDR3 contains 15 residues. Here the CDR3 DNA reads TGTGCCAGCAGCGCAACTAGCGGGGGGGCGAATACGCAGTATTTT. It encodes CASSATSGGANTQYF.

This clonotype was detected ten times or more. The CDR3 DNA is TGCGCCAGCAGTCGCGAGGACACAGATACGCAGTATTTT. It codes for CASSREDTDTQYF. The chain couples TRBV23-1 to TRBJ2-3; no reliable D call. TRBV23-1 is designated an ORF whose function remains uncertain. Trimming pared 4 bases from V and 2 bases from J, leaving 7 bases between. This CDR3 spans 13 amino acids.

The chain carries TRBV6-2 or TRBV6-3 and TRBJ2-2; no firm D call. V lost 7 bases, J lost 6 bases, and 15 bases lay in between. Germline loops: CDR1 MNHEY, CDR2 SVGEGT. The CDR3 contains 14 residues. DNA for the CDR3: TGTGCCAGCACCCTCGGGCCGACCCCCGGGGAGCTGTTTTTT. This codes for CASTLGPTPGELFF.

At least ten counts were recorded for this clonotype. CDR3 loop: CATSQGVSSYNEQFF. CDR3 DNA: TGTGCCACCAGTCAGGGGGTAAGCTCCTACAATGAGCAGTTCTTC. The V gene is TRBV24-1, the J gene TRBJ2-1; 7 bases are a match to TRBD1. This CDR3 is built from 15 residues. V lost 6 bases, J lost 0 bases, and 4 bases stayed unmatched. The germline gives CDR1 KGHDR, CDR2 SFDVKD.

The V and J genes are TRBV7-2 and TRBJ2-2; tentative D call: TRBD1 (5 bases). The ends were cut back, 5 bases at V and 7 bases at J, with 17 bases in the middle. The V gene's germline CDR1 is SGHTA and CDR2 FQGNSA. The CDR3 covers 15 residues. DNA for the CDR3: TGTGCCAGCAGCCCCCAGGTCCAGGGCATCGGGGAGCTGTTTTTT. Translation: CASSPQVQGIGELFF.

This sequence joins TRBV12-3 or TRBV12-4 and TRBJ2-1; the match to TRBD2 covers 10 bases. J gave up 7 bases and V 5 bases, and 11 bases lay outside the gene matches. The CDR3 sequence is 16 residues long. CDR3 bases: TGTGCCAGCAGTGAAGAGCGGGGGGGCCCTCCTAATGAGCAGTTCTTC. It is translated as CASSEERGGPPNEQFF.

This clonotype was seen only a few times. This chain joins TRBV25-1 and TRBJ2-1; 10 bases agree with TRBD1. Trimming removed 1 base from V and 4 bases from J; junction bases left unmatched: 1. The CDR3 loop spans 15 amino acids. Per the germline V gene, CDR1 is MGHDK and CDR2 is SYGVNS. The CDR3 sequence is CASSEWTGGYNEQFF. The CDR3 coding sequence is TGTGCCAGCAGTGAATGGACAGGGGGGTACAATGAGCAGTTCTTC.

This sequence joins TRBV7-3 and TRBJ1-1; no clear D. CDR1 is SGHTA, CDR2 FQGTGA, per germline. The CDR3 length is 14 residues. V lost 2 bases to trimming and J lost 0 bases, with 7 bases between them. CDR3 amino acids: CASSLPGVNTEAFF. As DNA, the CDR3 is TGTGCCAGCAGCTTACCCGGGGTGAACACTGAAGCTTTCTTT. Variable domain in full (rest from reference TRBV7-3 and TRBJ1-1): GAGVSQTPSNKVTEKGKYVELRCDPISGHTALYWYRQSLGQGPEFLIYFQGTGAADDSGLPNDRFFAVRPEGSVSTLKIQRTERGDSAVYLCASSLPGVNTEAFFGQGTRLTVV.

The rearrangement links TRBV10-3 to TRBJ2-7, with TRBD2 matching over 13 bases. Trimming removed 3 bases from V and 3 bases from J; junction bases left unmatched: 2. The CDR3 has 15 residues. The germline gives CDR1 ENHRY, CDR2 SYGVKD. The CDR3 here is CAISDRTSGGYEQYF. The CDR3 DNA reads as TGTGCCATCAGTGACCGGACTAGCGGGGGCTACGAGCAGTACTTC.

As for this clonotype: A much larger clone is a single base away; this may be a read error. This chain links TRBV6-6 with TRBJ2-5, with D possibly being TRBD2 (5 bases). CDR3 size: 15 residues. The germline V gene has CDR1 MNHNY and CDR2 SVGAGI (reference sequence). Trimming removed 1 base at V and 2 bases at J, with 11 bases between. This CDR3 reads CASSYLAEAQETQYF. Written as DNA, the CDR3 is TGTGCCAGCAGTTACTTGGCGGAGGCTCAAGAGACCCAGTACTTC.

To note about this clonotype: With a much larger clone just one base away, this may be a read error. The V call is TRBV27, the J call TRBJ2-1; 10 bases match TRBD1. This CDR3 has 16 amino acids. V trimming: 6 bases; J trimming: 6 bases; junction bases outside the gene matches: 11. Looked up from germline, CDR1 is MNHEY and CDR2 is SMNVEV (reference sequence). DNA of the CDR3: TGTGCCAGCAGCAAGAGACAGGGGGCAAGGTCCAATGAGCAGTTCTTC. Translation: CASSKRQGARSNEQFF.

This clonotype was detected many times. The chain combines TRBV11-1 with TRBJ2-3; 7 bases align to TRBD2. CDR1 SGHAT and CDR2 FQDESV come from the germline V gene (reference sequence). This CDR3 spans 16 amino acids. Trimming cost V 2 bases and J 0 bases; bases outside gene matches: 5. CDR3 sequence (DNA): TGTGCCAGCAGCTTACAGCGGGGCCTTAGCACAGATACGCAGTATTTT. It is translated as CASSLQRGLSTDTQYF.

This clonotype turned up a few times. This sequence joins TRBV29-1 and TRBJ1-1, with no clear D. With 3 bases removed from V and 1 base from J, the gap between germline ends came to 9 bases. CDR3 size: 13 residues. CDR1 SQVTM and CDR2 ANQGSEA come from the germline V gene. The CDR3 bases are TGCAGCGTTGAGGTGCAGCCGAACACTGAAGCTTTCTTT. Amino acids: CSVEVQPNTEAFF.

The chain couples TRBV3-1 to TRBJ2-3; D not resolved. The CDR3 spans 16 residues. Germline lookup yields CDR1 LGHDT and CDR2 YNNKEL (reference sequence). Trimming left V 1 base short and J 2 bases short, with 13 bases between. The CDR3 bases are TGTGCCAGCAGCCAAGTCTACCAGCAACTCACAGATACGCAGTATTTT. As protein: CASSQVYQQLTDTQYF.